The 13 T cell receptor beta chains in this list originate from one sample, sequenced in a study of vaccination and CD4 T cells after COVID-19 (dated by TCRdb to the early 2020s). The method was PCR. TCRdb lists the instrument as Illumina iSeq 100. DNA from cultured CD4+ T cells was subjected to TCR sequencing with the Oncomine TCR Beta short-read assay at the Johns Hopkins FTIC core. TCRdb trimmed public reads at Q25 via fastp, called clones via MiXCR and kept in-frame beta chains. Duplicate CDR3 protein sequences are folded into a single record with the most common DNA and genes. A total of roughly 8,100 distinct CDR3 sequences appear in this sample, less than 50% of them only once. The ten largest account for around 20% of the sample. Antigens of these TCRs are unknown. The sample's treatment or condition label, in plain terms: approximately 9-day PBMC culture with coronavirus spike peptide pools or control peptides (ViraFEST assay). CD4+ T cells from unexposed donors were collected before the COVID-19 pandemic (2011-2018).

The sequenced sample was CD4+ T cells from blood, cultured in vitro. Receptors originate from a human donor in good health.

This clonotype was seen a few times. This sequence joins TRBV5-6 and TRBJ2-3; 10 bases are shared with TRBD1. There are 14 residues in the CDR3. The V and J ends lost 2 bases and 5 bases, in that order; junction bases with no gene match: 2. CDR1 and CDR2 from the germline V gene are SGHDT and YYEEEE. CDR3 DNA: TGTGCCAGCAGCTTCGGACAGGGGGGAGATACGCAGTATTTT. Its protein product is CASSFGQGGDTQYF.

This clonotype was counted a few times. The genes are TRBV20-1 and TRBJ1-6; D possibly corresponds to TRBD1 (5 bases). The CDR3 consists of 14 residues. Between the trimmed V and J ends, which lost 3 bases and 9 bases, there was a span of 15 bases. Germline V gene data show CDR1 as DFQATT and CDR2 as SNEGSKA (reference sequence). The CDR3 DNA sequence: TGCAGTGCTAGCTCAGGGACGCCAGTTTCACCCCTCCACTTT. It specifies CSASSGTPVSPLHF.

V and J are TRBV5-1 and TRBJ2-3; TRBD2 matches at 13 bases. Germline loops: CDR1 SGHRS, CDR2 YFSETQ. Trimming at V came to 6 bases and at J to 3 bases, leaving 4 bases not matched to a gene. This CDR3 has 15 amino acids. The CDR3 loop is CASTALAGGTDTQYF. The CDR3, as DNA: TGCGCCAGCACTGCACTAGCGGGAGGGACAGATACGCAGTATTTT.

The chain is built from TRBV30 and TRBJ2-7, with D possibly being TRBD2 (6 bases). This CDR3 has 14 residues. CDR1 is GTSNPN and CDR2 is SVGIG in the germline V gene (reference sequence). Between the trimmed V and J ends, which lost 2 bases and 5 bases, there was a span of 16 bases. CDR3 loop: CAWSTDRLVNEQYF. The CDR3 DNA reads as TGTGCCTGGAGTACCGATAGACTAGTAAACGAGCAGTACTTC.

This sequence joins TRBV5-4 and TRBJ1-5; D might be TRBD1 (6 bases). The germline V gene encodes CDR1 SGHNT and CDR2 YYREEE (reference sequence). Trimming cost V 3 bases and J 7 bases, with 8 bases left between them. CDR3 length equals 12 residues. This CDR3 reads CASSSQGQPQHF. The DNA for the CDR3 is TGTGCCAGCAGCTCACAGGGACAGCCCCAGCATTTT.

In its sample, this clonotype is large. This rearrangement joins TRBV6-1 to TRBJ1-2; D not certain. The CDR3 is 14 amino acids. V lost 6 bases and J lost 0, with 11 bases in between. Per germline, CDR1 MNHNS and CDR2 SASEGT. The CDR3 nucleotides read TGTGCCAGCAGACGGGAGCCTTCTAACTATGGCTACACCTTC. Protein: CASRREPSNYGYTF.

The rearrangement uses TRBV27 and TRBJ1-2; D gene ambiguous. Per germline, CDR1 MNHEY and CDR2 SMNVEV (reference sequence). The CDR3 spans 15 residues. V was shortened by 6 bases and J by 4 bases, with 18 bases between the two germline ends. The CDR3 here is CASRFSAPEGYGYTF. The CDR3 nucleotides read TGTGCCAGCAGATTCTCAGCCCCAGAGGGCTATGGCTACACCTTC.

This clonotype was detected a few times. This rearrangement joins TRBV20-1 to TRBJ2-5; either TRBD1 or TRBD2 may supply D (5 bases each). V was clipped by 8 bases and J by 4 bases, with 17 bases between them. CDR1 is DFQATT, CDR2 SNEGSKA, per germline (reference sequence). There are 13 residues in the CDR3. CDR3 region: CSLGQTRGETQYF. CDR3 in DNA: TGCAGTTTAGGACAAACTAGAGGAGAGACCCAGTACTTC.

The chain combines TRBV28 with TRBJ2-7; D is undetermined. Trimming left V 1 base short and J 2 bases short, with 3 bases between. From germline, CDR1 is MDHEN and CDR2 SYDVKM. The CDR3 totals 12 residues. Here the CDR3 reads CASSLSPYEQYF. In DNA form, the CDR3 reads TGTGCCAGCAGTTTATCCCCCTACGAGCAGTACTTC. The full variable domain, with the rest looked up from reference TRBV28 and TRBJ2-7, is DVKVTQSSRYLVKRTGEKVFLECVQDMDHENMFWYRQDPGLGLRLIYFSYDVKMKEKGDIPEGYSVSREKKERFSLILESASTNQTSMYLCASSLSPYEQYFGPGTRLTVT.

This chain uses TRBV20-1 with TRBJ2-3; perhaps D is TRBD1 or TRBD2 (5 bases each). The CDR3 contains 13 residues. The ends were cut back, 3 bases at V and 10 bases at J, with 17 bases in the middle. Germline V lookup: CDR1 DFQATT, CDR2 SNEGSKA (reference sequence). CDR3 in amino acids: CSASSEGTWAQYF. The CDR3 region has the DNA TGCAGTGCTAGTAGCGAGGGGACGTGGGCGCAGTATTTT.

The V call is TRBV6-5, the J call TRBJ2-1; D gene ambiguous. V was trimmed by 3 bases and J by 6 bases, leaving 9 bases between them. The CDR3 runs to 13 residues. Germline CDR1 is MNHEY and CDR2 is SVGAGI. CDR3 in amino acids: CASSYEFRNEQFF. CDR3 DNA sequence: TGTGCCAGCAGTTATGAATTCCGCAATGAGCAGTTCTTC.

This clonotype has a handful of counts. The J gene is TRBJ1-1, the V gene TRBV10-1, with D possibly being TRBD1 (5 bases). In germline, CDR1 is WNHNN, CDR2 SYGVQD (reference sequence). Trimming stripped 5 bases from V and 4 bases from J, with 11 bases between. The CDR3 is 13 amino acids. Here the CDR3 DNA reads TGCGCCAGCAGTAATAGGGGTGGCACTGAAGCTTTCTTT. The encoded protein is CASSNRGGTEAFF.

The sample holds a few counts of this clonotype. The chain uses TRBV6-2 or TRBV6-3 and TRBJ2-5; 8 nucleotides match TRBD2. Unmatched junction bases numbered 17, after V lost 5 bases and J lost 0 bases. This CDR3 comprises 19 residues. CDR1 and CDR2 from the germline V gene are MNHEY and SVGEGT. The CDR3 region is CASSVTAGAPRKYQETQYF. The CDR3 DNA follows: TGTGCCAGCAGTGTCACAGCGGGGGCCCCCCGAAAGTACCAAGAGACCCAGTACTTC.